This T cell receptor (beta chain) was captured in a study of CD8 T cells in Susac syndrome. Turning to this clonotype: The target antigen is unknown.

Germline CDR1 and CDR2: SEHNR and FQNEAQ (reference sequence). Trimming removed 5 bases from V and 2 bases from J, with 16 bases in between. CDR3 length: 16 amino acids. An input of roughly 0.5 to 1 ug of RNA was subjected to reverse transcription using random hexamers. Via MiXCR, TCRdb re-called the immunoSEQ multiplex PCR reads, giving one row per CDR3 protein. There are 150,000 to 200,000 distinct CDR3 sequences in the sample; approximately 96% occur only once, and 0.15% to 0.2% lies in the top ten. General study results and limits: The study's TCR sequencing and HLA analysis covered a relatively small number of individuals, and the study acknowledged this.

The gene calls are TRBV7-9 and TRBJ2-1; no clear D. The origin of this receptor is a human donor with multiple sclerosis. The source material was CD8+ T cells from PBMCs. CDR3 amino acids: CASSHLSRTPYNEQFF. CDR3 bases: TGTGCCAGCAGCCACTTATCCCGGACCCCCTACAATGAGCAGTTCTTC.